This T cell receptor (beta chain) is drawn from a study of T cells in Graves' hyperthyroidism and ophthalmopathy. Overall study: Staff took peripheral blood when the initial diagnosis was made, before any treatment began.

Many counts were recorded for this clonotype. What was amplified from RNA transcripts were TCR beta CDR3 regions. The HTBI primer set was used in a first-round RT-PCR of the TCR CDR3. MiXCR, run by TCRdb on the multiplex PCR reads, gives a single entry per CDR3 protein. The table includes around 760,000 distinct CDR3 sequences, about 35% detected once. Sequenced: blood. The clonotype was recovered from a woman in her 40s with Graves' hyperthyroidism.

CDR3 sequence: CAIGAVNSPLHF. The CDR3 DNA reads as TGTGCCATCGGGGCAGTCAATTCACCCCTCCACTTT. The chain recombines TRBV10-3 with TRBJ1-6; possibly TRBD1 for D (5 bases). The CDR3 totals 12 residues. The V gene's germline CDR1 is ENHRY and CDR2 SYGVKD. V was cut by 8 bases and J by 7 bases, with 9 bases left in between.